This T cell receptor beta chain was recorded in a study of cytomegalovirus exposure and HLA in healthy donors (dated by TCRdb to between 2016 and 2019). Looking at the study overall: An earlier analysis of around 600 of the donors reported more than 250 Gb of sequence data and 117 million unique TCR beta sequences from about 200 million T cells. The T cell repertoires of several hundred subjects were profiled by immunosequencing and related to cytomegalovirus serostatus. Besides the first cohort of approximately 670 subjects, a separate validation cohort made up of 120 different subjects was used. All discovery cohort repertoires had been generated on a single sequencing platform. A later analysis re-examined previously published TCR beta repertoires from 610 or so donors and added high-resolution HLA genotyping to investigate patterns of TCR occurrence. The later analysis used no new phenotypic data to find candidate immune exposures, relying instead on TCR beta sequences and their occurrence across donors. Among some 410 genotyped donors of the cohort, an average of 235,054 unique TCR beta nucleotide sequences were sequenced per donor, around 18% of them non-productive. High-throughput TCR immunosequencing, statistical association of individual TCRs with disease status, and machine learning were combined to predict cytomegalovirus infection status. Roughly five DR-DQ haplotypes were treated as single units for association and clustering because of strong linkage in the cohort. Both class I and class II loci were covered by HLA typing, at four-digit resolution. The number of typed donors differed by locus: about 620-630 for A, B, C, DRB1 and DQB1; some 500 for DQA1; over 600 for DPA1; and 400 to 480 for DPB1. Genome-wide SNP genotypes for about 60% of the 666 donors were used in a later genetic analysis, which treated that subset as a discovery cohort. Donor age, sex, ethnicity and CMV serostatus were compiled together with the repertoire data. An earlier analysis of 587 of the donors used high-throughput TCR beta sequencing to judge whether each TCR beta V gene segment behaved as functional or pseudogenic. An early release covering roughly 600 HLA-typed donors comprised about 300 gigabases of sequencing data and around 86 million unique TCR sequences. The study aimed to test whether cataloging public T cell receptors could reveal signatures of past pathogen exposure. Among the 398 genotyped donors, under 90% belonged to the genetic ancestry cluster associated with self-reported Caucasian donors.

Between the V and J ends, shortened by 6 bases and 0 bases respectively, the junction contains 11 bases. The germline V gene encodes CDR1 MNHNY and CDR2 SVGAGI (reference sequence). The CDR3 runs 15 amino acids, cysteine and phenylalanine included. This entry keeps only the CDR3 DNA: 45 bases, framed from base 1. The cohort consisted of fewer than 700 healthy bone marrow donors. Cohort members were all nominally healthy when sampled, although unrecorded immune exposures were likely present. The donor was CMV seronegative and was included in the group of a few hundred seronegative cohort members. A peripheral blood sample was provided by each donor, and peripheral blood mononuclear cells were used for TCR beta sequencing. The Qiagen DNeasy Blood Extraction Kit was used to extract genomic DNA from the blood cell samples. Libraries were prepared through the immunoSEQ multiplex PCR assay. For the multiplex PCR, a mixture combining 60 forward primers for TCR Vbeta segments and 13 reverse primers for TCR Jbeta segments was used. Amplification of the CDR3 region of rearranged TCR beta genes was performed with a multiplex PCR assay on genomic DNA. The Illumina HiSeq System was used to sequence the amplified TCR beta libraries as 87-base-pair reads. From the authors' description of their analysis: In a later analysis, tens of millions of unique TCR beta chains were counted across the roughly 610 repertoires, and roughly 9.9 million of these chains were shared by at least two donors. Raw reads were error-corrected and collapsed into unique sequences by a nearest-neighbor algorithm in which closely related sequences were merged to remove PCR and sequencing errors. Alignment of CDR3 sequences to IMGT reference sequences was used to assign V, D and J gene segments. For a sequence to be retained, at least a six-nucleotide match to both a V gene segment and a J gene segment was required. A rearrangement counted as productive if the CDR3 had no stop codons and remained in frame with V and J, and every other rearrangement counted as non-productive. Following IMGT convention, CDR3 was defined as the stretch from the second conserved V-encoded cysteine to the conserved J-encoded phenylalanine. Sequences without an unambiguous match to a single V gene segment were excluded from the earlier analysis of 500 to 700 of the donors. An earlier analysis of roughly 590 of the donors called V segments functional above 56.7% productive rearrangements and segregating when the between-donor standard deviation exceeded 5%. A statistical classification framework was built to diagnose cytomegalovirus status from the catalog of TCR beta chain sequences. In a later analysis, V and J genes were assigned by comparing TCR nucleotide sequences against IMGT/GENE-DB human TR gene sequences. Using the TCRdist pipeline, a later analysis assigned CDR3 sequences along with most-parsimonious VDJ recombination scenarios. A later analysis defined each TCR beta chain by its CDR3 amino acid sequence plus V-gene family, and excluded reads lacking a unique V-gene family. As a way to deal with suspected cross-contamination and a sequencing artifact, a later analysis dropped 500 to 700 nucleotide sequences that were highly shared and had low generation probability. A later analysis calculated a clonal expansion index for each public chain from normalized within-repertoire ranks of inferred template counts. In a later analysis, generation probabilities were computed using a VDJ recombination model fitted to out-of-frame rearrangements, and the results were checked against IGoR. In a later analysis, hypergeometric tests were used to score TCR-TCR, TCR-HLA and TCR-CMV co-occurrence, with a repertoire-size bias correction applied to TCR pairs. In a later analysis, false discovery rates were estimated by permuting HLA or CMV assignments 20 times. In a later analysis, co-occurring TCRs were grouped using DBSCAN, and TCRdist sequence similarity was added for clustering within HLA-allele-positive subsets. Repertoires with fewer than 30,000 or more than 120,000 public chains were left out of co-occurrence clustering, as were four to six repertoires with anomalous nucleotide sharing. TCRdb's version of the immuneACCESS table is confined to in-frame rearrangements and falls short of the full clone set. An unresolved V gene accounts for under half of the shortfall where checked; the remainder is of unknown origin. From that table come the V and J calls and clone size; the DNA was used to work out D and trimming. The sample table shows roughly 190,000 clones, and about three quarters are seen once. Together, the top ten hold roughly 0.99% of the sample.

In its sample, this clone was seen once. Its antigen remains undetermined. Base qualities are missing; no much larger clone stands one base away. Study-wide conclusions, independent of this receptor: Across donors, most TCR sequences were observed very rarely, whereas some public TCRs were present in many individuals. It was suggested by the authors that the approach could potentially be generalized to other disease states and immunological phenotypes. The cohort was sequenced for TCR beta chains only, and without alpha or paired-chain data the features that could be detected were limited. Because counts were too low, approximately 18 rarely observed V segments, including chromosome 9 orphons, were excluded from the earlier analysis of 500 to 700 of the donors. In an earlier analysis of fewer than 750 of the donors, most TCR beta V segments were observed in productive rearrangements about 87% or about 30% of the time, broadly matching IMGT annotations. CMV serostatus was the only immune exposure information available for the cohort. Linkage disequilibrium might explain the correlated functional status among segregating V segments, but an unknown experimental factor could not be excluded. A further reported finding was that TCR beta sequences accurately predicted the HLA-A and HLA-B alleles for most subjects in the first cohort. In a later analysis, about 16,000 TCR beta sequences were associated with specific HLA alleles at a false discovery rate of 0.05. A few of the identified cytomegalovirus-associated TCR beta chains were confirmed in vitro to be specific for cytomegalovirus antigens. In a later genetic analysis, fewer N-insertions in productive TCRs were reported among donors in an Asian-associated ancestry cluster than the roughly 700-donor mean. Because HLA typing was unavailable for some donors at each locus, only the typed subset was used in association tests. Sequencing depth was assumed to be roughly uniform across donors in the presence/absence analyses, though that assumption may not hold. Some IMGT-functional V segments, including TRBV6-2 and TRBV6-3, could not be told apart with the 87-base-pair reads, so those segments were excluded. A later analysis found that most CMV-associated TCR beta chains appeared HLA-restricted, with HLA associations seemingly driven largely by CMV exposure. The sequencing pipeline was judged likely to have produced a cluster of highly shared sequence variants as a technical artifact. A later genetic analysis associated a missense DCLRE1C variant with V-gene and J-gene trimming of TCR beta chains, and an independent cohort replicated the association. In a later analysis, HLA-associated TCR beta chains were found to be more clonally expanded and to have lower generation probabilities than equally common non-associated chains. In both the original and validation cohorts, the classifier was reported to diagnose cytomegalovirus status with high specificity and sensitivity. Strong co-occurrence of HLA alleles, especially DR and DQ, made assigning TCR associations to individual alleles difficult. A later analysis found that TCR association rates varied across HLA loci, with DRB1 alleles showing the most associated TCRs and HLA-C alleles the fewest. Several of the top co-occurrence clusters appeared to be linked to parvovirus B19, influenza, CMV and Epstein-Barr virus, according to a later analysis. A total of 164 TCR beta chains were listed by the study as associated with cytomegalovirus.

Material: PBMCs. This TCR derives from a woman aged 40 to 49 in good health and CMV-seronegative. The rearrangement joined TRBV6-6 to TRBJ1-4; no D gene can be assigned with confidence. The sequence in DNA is TGTGCCAGCAGCCCCACCCAGGCAACTAATGAAAAACTGTTTTTT. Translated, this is CASSPTQATNEKLFF.